This TCR beta chain was sequenced in a study of shared clonotypes between healthy human individuals (dated by TCRdb to the early 2020s). Background on the whole study: The cohort comprised two women and a few men aged 18 to 49 years. To estimate repertoire size and how much clonotypes are shared between individuals, the study performed deep sequencing of blood TCR repertoires from a few healthy adults. Different laboratories and diverse techniques were used to prepare libraries and sequence TCR repertoires, to increase sequencing depth and limit assay-specific biases. Each donor's leukapheresis produced roughly between about 0.9 and 9.5 billion PBMCs. For each donor, CD4 naive and CD4 memory were each given three plates, CD8 naive was given two plates, and CD8 memory was given one plate.

Using the deep immunoSEQ assay, multiplex PCR amplified TCR CDR3 regions from genomic DNA. Genomic DNA extracted from each cell subset was distributed evenly over all wells of several immunoSEQ 96-well plates, and each plate served as one replicate. For sorted subsets, about 210 ng of genomic DNA, equivalent to roughly 33,000 T cell genomes, went into each replicate PCR. Purified libraries were measured with a Qubit 3.0 fluorometer, size-checked on a Bioanalyzer 2100, and measured again with the KAPA Library Quantification kit. Every immunoSEQ 96-well plate was sequenced on a dedicated single-read 150-cycle Illumina NextSeq 550 flow cell. In the paper's pipeline: Because only junctional sequences without quality scores were contained in the immunoSEQ output, filtering matching that applied to full-length reads could not be performed. Sequences were annotated with PyIR, a Python wrapper for IgBLAST v1.9, using IMGT germline references to assign V/J genes and CDR3. Reads were filtered out if the reads had weak V/J assignments (E-value above 1e-6), no CDR3, stop codons, out-of-frame junctions, or ambiguous translated residues. A V3J clonotype was defined by an identical inferred V gene, J gene, and CDR3 amino acid sequence. To compute the percentage overlap between repertoires, the number of shared unique clonotypes was divided by the size of the smaller repertoire. RTK rarefaction, the Chao1 estimator, and Recon v2.1 estimates of unobserved clonotypes were used to assess repertoire richness. Generation probabilities were computed with OLGA for all TCRbeta clonotypes obtained by the gDNA method from a handful of donors. This immuneACCESS table, as held by TCRdb, lists in-frame sequences with V and J called but not all clones. Of the missing ones, under half trace to an unresolved V gene in checked studies; the others have no known cause. That table is the source of V, J and clone size, and D and trimming were worked out from the DNA. Here the sample has 2.3 million or so clones; approximately 93% occur a single time. The ten largest make up around 0.4% of the sample.

Broader findings and caveats from the paper: Because the study included only a small number of donors, the genetic and exposure-history diversity represented was limited. Higher generation probabilities were observed for clonotypes shared by all four sorted-subset donors than for non-shared clonotypes. Larger estimated clonotype richness was generally found for naive subsets than for memory subsets. Sampling was restricted to blood, and TCR repertoires in tissue are likely to differ from TCR repertoires in blood. Incomplete sequencing was indicated by rarefaction of sorted-subset datasets, despite the large sequencing depth. Based on pairwise subsampling, the degree of clonotype sharing among donors was expected to be affected by sequencing depth. About 5% of naive CD4, roughly 3.6% of naive CD8, about 2.5% of memory CD4, and 0.4% of memory CD8 clonotypes were shared across a few donors.

The donors were healthy, HIV-negative adults who had no recently reported acute infections or vaccinations. Every donor was a Caucasian adult residing in Nashville, Tennessee, USA. CD4+ T cells were enriched by magnetic negative selection, after which naive cells were positively selected on CD45RA and the negative fraction was taken as the memory subset. Blood was collected by leukapheresis, and PBMCs were isolated by Ficoll-Histopaque density gradient centrifugation and then cryopreserved in liquid nitrogen vapor phase. Purity and quantity of every magnetically sorted T cell population were checked by analytical flow cytometry. Genomic DNA was isolated from every sorted fraction and measured by UV absorbance on a Nanodrop 2000c. The germline V gene specifies MDHEN as CDR1 and SYDVKM as CDR2. Measured from the cysteine to the phenylalanine, the CDR3 is 12 residues long. CDR3 DNA only is kept here, 36 bases in frame from base 1.

Details on this clone: Its antigen is still unknown. At one boundary the junction diverges from the germline segment, which might be a read error.

The material sequenced was naive CD4+ T cells from PBMCs. Sample cell subset or site, as interpreted from the label and publication: CD45RA+ positively selected. This TCR derives from a man between 18 and 35 years old in good health. Some clones in this sample may be carry-over from other donors' samples. In this chain, TRBV28 is recombined with TRBJ2-7; 10 junctional bases match TRBD2. CDR3 sequence: CASSPRLAGLDF. The DNA sequence is TGTGCCAGCAGTCCGCGACTAGCGGGTCTTGATTTC.